A selection of T cell receptor beta chains follows, all from one sample in a study of T cell responses to AZD1222 COVID-19 vaccine. Clones were read by immunoSEQ multiplex PCR, and TCRdb kept only the in-frame ones, dropping some. The sample has more than 140,000 clones, approximately 88% seen once; the top ten hold 2.5% to 3%. The material sequenced was peripheral blood, taken on day 0 of AZD1222 vaccination. The source of these receptors is an adult in good health. Each CDR3 is given with its conserved first and last residue. The D gene is left open where the match is weak. Expanded clones are given a class, and other clones once, few, many or no size at all.

j_call	clone_size	d_call	v_call	cdr3_nt	cdr3_aa
TRBJ1-1	NA	NA	TRBV19	TGTGCCAGTAGTAAAGGAGGGGTAACTGAAGCTTTCTTT	CASSKGGVTEAFF
TRBJ1-4	NA	NA	TRBV10-3	TGTGCCATCCAGGCAGGGTTGAATGAAAAACTGTTTTTT	CAIQAGLNEKLFF
TRBJ2-7	NA	NA	TRBV5-1	TGCGCCACCCTGGAGACAGGTTATCTCTACGAGCAGTACTTC	CATLETGYLYEQYF
TRBJ2-7	few	TRBD1	TRBV5-1	TGCGCCAGCAGCTTCCTACAGGGGGCGCGGGAGCAGTACTTC	CASSFLQGAREQYF
TRBJ1-5	NA	NA	TRBV6-4	TGTGCCAGCAGCGAGGGGATGTGGCAGCCCCAGCATTTT	CASSEGMWQPQHF
TRBJ1-2	NA	NA	TRBV4-1	TGCGCCAGCAGCCAAGCCCGACAGATGTACTATGGCTACACCTTC	CASSQARQMYYGYTF
TRBJ1-2	NA	NA	TRBV19	TGTGCCAGTACGGACTATGGCTACACCTTC	CASTDYGYTF
TRBJ2-7	NA	NA	TRBV27	TGTGCCAGCAAGAACAGTAACTACGAGCAGTACTTC	CASKNSNYEQYF
TRBJ2-3	NA	NA	TRBV2	TGTGCCAGCGGCCCAGGCACAGATACGCAGTATTTT	CASGPGTDTQYF
TRBJ2-1	NA	TRBD1	TRBV11-3	TGTGCCAGCAGCTTAGGTACAGGGGGCCGCCGGGGTGAGCAGTTCTTC	CASSLGTGGRRGEQFF
TRBJ1-6	NA	NA	TRBV18	TGTGCCAGCTCACCACGGATCCTCAGTGACGAGACCATAGGTCGGAATTCACCCCTCCACTTT	CASSPRILSDETIGRNSPLHF
TRBJ1-4	NA	NA	TRBV7-9	TGTGCCAGCAGCCCCCCGGTCAGGGCAACTAATGAAAAACTGTTTTTT	CASSPPVRATNEKLFF
TRBJ2-3	NA	TRBD1	TRBV6-1	TGTGCCAGCAGTGCGTACAGGGGGCGCGGAGACAACACAGATACGCAGTATTTT	CASSAYRGRGDNTDTQYF
TRBJ1-5	once	TRBD1	TRBV2	TGTGCCAGCAGTGACCCTACAGGGGGGCCTAATCAGCCCCAGCATTTT	CASSDPTGGPNQPQHF
TRBJ2-1	NA	TRBD1	TRBV6-5	TGTGCCAGCAGCCCAACCACAGGGGACAATGAGCAGTTCTTC	CASSPTTGDNEQFF
TRBJ1-5	NA	TRBD1	TRBV2	TGTGCCAGCAGAGTAGACAGGGGATACCAGCCCCAGCATTTT	CASRVDRGYQPQHF
TRBJ1-3	NA	TRBD1	TRBV5-5	TGTGCCAGCAGCTTGCCCCCAGGGGGCGGTTTTGGAAACACCATATATTTT	CASSLPPGGGFGNTIYF
TRBJ1-2	NA	NA	TRBV5-4	TGTGCCAGCAGCTTGGGGATGTCAGGGCGGGAACTCCGTGGCTACACCTTC	CASSLGMSGRELRGYTF
TRBJ2-5	NA	NA	TRBV4-2	TGTGCCAGCAGCCAACCGGAGAGTCAAGAGACCCAGTACTTC	CASSQPESQETQYF
TRBJ2-2	NA	NA	TRBV5-5	TGTGCCAGCAGCTTTAGGCTAGTCGGGACCGGGGAGCTGTTTTTT	CASSFRLVGTGELFF
TRBJ2-3	NA	NA	TRBV2	TGTGCCAGCAGACCCACAGCTCCCACAGATACGCAGTATTTT	CASRPTAPTDTQYF
TRBJ2-5	NA	NA	TRBV7-2	TGTGCCAGCAGCTTAGGGAGGGCCCCGTGGGAGACCCAGTACTTC	CASSLGRAPWETQYF
TRBJ2-7	NA	TRBD2	TRBV4-2	TGTGCCAGCAGCCAAGCGGGCGGGAGGTGGTACGAGCAGTACTTC	CASSQAGGRWYEQYF
TRBJ1-2	NA	TRBD1	TRBV28	TGTGCCAGCAGGGCAAGGGGACAGGGAAAAGGCTACACCTTC	CASRARGQGKGYTF
TRBJ2-1	once	NA	TRBV20-1	TGCAGTGAGGGGGGATACAATGAGCAGTTCTTC	CSEGGYNEQFF
TRBJ1-1	NA	NA	TRBV9	TGTGCCAGCAGCGTAGCCATGGGTTCTGAAGCTTTCTTT	CASSVAMGSEAFF
TRBJ2-2	NA	TRBD2	TRBV7-6	TGTGCCAGCAGCTTTAATTCGCCTAGCGGGAGTAACGGGGAGCTGTTTTTT	CASSFNSPSGSNGELFF
TRBJ1-5	once	NA	TRBV29-1	TGCAGCGTTCAGGACAGTCGAGGTCAGCCCCAGCATTTT	CSVQDSRGQPQHF
TRBJ1-1	NA	NA	TRBV18	TGTGCCAGCTCGCGGGGACCGAACACTGAAGCTTTCTTT	CASSRGPNTEAFF
TRBJ2-7	medium-sized	NA	TRBV2	TGTGCCAGCAGTGATTGGCTCCACGAGCAGTACTTC	CASSDWLHEQYF
TRBJ1-4	NA	NA	TRBV9	TGTGCCAGCAGCCCGCAAAAACTGTTTTTT	CASSPQKLFF
TRBJ2-5	NA	NA	TRBV20-1	TGCAGTGCTAGTCCGAGGACAGAAATTCAAGAGACCCAGTACTTC	CSASPRTEIQETQYF
TRBJ2-7	NA	TRBD2	TRBV6-5	TGTGCCAGCAGTTACGGGCTAGCGGGGACTTACGAGCAGTACTTC	CASSYGLAGTYEQYF
TRBJ1-2	NA	NA	TRBV7-9	TGTGCCAGCAGCCGCCTCGGACAGAACTATGGCTACACCTTC	CASSRLGQNYGYTF
TRBJ1-4	NA	TRBD1	TRBV5-1	TGCGCCAGCAGCTTGGTAAGGGACAGATCCCAATCAACTAATGAAAAACTGTTTTTT	CASSLVRDRSQSTNEKLFF
TRBJ1-3	NA	NA	TRBV19	TGTGCCAGTAGTATAACACAGGCAACTGGAAACACCATATATTTT	CASSITQATGNTIYF
TRBJ2-7	NA	TRBD1	TRBV7-9	TGTGCCAGCAGCTTGGACAGGGGGGGGTCCGAGCAGTACTTC	CASSLDRGGSEQYF
TRBJ1-2	NA	NA	TRBV5-1	TGCGCCAGCAGCTTGGCCGACAGGAACTATGGCTACACCTTC	CASSLADRNYGYTF
TRBJ1-2	NA	NA	TRBV5-6	TGTGCCAGCAGCCCATACGGGTCTGGCTACACCTTC	CASSPYGSGYTF
TRBJ2-3	few	TRBD2	TRBV6-2/TRBV6-3	TGTGCCAGCAGCCGCCTTAGAGCGGGAGAGTCCTACTCGCAGTATTTT	CASSRLRAGESYSQYF
TRBJ2-7	NA	NA	TRBV7-2	TGTGCCAGCAGCTTACAGGACGGTTCCTACGAGCAGTACTTC	CASSLQDGSYEQYF
TRBJ2-1	NA	NA	TRBV18	TGTGCCAGCTCTGCAGCAGGGGTTTACAATGAGCAGTTCTTC	CASSAAGVYNEQFF
TRBJ2-3	NA	TRBD2	TRBV18	TGTGCCAGCTCACCAGGAGCGGGAGGACCCTCTAGCACAGATACGCAGTATTTT	CASSPGAGGPSSTDTQYF
TRBJ1-2	NA	NA	TRBV6-5	TGTGCCAGCGAGGACACCAACTATGGCTACACCTTC	CASEDTNYGYTF
TRBJ1-5	NA	NA	TRBV4-1	TGCGCCAGCAGCCAAGATGGAGGGAGCAATCAGCCCCAGCATTTT	CASSQDGGSNQPQHF
TRBJ1-2	NA	NA	TRBV5-6	TGTGCCAGCAGCTTCGGTCAGAACTATGGCTACACCTTC	CASSFGQNYGYTF
TRBJ2-2	once	NA	TRBV7-9	TGTGCCAGCAGCTTCCGGCGCACCGGGGAGCTGTTTTTT	CASSFRRTGELFF
TRBJ1-5	many	NA	TRBV11-2	TGTGCCAGCAGCCTCCCCCCTGGCAGATATAGCAATCAGCCCCAGCATTTT	CASSLPPGRYSNQPQHF
TRBJ1-2	NA	NA	TRBV30	TGTGCCTGGAGCCTACCCGGGACGGCGTCCTATGGCTACACCTTC	CAWSLPGTASYGYTF
TRBJ2-1	NA	NA	TRBV21-1	TGTGCCAGCAGCCAGAGACCGCCACGACAGTTCTTC	CASSQRPPRQFF
TRBJ2-5	NA	TRBD1	TRBV18	TGTGCCAGCTCACCGGGACAGGCTCTCCAAGAGACCCAGTACTTC	CASSPGQALQETQYF
TRBJ2-2	few	NA	TRBV5-4	TGTGCCAGCAGCTTGGGTGGCCGGCCCCAAGCCGGGGAGCTGTTTTTT	CASSLGGRPQAGELFF
TRBJ2-2	NA	NA	TRBV28	TGTGCCAGCACTAGGGAGGTCGGGGAGCTGTTTTTT	CASTREVGELFF
TRBJ1-4	NA	TRBD1	TRBV2	TGTGCCAGCAGGGAACAGGGGTCGTCTAATGAAAAACTGTTTTTT	CASREQGSSNEKLFF
TRBJ2-5	NA	NA	TRBV7-2	TGTGCCAGCAGCCGGGGCCTTACCAAAGAGACCCAGTACTTC	CASSRGLTKETQYF
TRBJ1-3	NA	NA	TRBV9	TGTGCCAGCAGCACGGACGGCCGCTCTGGAAACACCATATATTTT	CASSTDGRSGNTIYF